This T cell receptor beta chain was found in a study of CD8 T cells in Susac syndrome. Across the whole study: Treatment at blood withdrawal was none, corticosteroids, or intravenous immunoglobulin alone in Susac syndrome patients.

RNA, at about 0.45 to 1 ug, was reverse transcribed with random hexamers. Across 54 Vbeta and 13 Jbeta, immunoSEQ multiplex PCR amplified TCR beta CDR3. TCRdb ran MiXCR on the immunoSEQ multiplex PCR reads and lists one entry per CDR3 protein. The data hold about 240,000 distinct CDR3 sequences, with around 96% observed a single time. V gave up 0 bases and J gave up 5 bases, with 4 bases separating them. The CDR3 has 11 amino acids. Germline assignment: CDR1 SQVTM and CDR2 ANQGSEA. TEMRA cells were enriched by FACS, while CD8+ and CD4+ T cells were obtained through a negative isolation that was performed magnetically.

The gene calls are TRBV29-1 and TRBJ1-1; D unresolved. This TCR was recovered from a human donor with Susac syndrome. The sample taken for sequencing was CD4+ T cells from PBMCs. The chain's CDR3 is CSVEDRTEAFF. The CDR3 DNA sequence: TGCAGCGTTGAAGACAGAACTGAAGCTTTCTTT.